The subject of this entry is one T cell receptor beta chain. Its antigen is currently not known. Base qualities are not recorded, but no much larger clone differs from it by a single base. The data derive from a study of blood T cell repertoires in COVID-19 (TCRdb year 2020). About the full investigation: Samples from collaborators originated in the United States, Italy and Spain and spanned both the acute and convalescent phases of COVID-19. The material from the prospective study consisted of cDNA or gDNA derived from T cells, B-cell-depleted T cells, or PBMCs. Deeply sampled blood TCRbeta repertoires from subjects exposed to, actively infected with, or recovered from COVID-19 were included in the dataset. The repertoires were released in a freely available public database intended as a resource for research on the immune response to SARS-CoV-2. The samples were drawn from two sources: the first 160 participants of the ongoing ImmuneRACE study, and 1,200 or so subjects contributed by 6 global collaborators. A de-identified subject ID, COVID-19 status, age in years and sex were almost always included in the sample metadata. Where available, HLA class I and class II types were taken from metadata supplied by the sample provider and were not determined by assay-based typing. Points the paper makes about the study in general: The amount of clinical and demographic metadata varied by source and participant and was provided uncurated.

The collaborating institutions used their own protocols to collect whole blood in K2EDTA tubes. For TCRbeta analysis, collaborators shipped samples in one of three forms: frozen whole blood, isolated PBMCs, or DNA extracted from either of those sample types. TCRbeta CDR3 regions were amplified from genomic DNA using the immunoSEQ Assay, a bias-controlled multiplex PCR. The study's own analysis went as follows. The number of nucleated cells in each sample was estimated by amplification of reference gene primers within the assay. To quantify the absolute abundance of each unique TCRbeta CDR3 rearrangement, sequence reads were collapsed and filtered. Productive Simpson clonality was computed per sample as the square root of Simpson's diversity index over productive rearrangements. TCRdb stores this immuneACCESS table with in-frame sequences only. Part of the clones is absent; in the studies checked, under half of the shortfall reflects unresolved V genes, and no reason is known for the rest. That table supplies the V and J calls and clone size; D and trimming were determined from the DNA. This sample is represented by fewer than 250,000 clones; roughly 80% of them were singletons. The top ten clonotypes cover 2.5% to 3% of the sample.

V sheds 3 bases and J sheds 6 bases, leaving 14 bases between their ends. The germline V gene (reference sequence) provides CDR1 LNHDA and CDR2 SQIVND. The CDR3 spans 14 residues, from the cysteine through the phenylalanine. The CDR3 DNA has 42 bases and is translated from base 1. This receptor was taken from a woman aged 40-49 years with active or convalescent COVID-19. The chain links TRBV19 with TRBJ1-1; the D gene is perhaps TRBD1, on 5 matching bases. Input material: peripheral blood. The sequenced DNA: TGTGCCAGTAGTATGCCCAGGGTTGTCCCTGAAGCTTTCTTT. This sequence encodes CASSMPRVVPEAFF.